One T cell receptor (beta chain) is described in this entry. What antigen it recognizes has not been identified. The input lacks base qualities; no much larger clone sits a single base away. This record comes from a study of shared clonotypes between healthy human individuals (TCRdb year 2020). General notes on the study: The cohort included three men and a couple of women between 18 and 49 years of age. For each donor, three plates each were used for CD4 naive and CD4 memory, two plates were used for CD8 naive, and one plate was used for CD8 memory. Blood TCR repertoires of roughly 5 healthy adults were deeply sequenced to estimate repertoire size and the extent of clonotype sharing between individuals. Libraries were prepared and TCR repertoires were sequenced by different laboratories using diverse techniques, in order to increase sequencing depth and limit assay-specific biases. Each donor's leukapheresis produced roughly between roughly 0.9 and 9 billion PBMCs. The study at large found these results: Naive subsets generally had larger estimated clonotype richness than memory subsets. The small number of donors limited the genetic and exposure-history diversity represented. Clonotypes shared by all four sorted-subset donors showed higher generation probabilities than non-shared clonotypes. Rarefaction of sorted-subset datasets indicated incomplete sequencing despite the large sequencing depth. Roughly 5% of naive CD4, 3.5% of naive CD8, about 2.5% of memory CD4, and 0.4% of memory CD8 clonotypes were shared across several donors. Sampling was limited to blood, and TCR repertoires in tissue likely differ from TCR repertoires in blood. Pairwise subsampling led to the expectation that sequencing depth would affect the degree of clonotype sharing among donors.

The junction carries 16 bases between V and J, which are trimmed by 2 bases and 2 bases respectively. CDR1 and CDR2 were assigned from the germline V gene (reference sequence) as GTSNPN and SVGIG. Measured from the cysteine to the phenylalanine, the CDR3 is 16 residues long. Just the 48-base CDR3 DNA is kept, in frame starting at base 1. Healthy HIV-negative adults with no recently reported acute infections or vaccinations were included as donors. Every donor was a Caucasian adult residing in Nashville, Tennessee, USA. Magnetic negative selection was used to enrich CD4+ T cells, after which naive cells were positively selected on CD45RA and the negative fraction became the memory subset. Blood was collected by leukapheresis, and PBMCs were isolated by Ficoll-Histopaque density gradient centrifugation and then cryopreserved in liquid nitrogen vapor phase. Analytical flow cytometry was used to check the purity and quantity of each magnetically sorted T cell population. Each sorted fraction had its genomic DNA isolated and then quantified by UV absorbance on a Nanodrop 2000c.

Using the deep immunoSEQ assay, TCR CDR3 regions were amplified from genomic DNA by multiplex PCR. Extracted genomic DNA from each cell subset was spread evenly across all wells of several immunoSEQ 96-well plates, with each plate serving as a replicate. Each replicate PCR for sorted subsets received around 210 ng genomic DNA, equal to about 30,000 T cell genomes. The purified libraries were quantified using a Qubit 3.0 fluorometer, sized with a Bioanalyzer 2100, and then quantified again using the KAPA Library Quantification kit. Each immunoSEQ 96-well plate was sequenced on its own single-read 150-cycle Illumina NextSeq 550 flow cell. Processing in the source paper ran as follows. Because only junctional sequences without quality scores were contained in the immunoSEQ output, filtering matching that applied to full-length reads could not be performed. To assign V/J genes and CDR3, sequences were annotated against IMGT germline references using PyIR, a Python wrapper for IgBLAST v1.9. Reads with weak V/J assignments (E-value above 1e-6), missing CDR3, stop codons, out-of-frame junctions, or ambiguous translated residues were removed. V3J clonotypes were defined as sequences sharing the same inferred V gene, J gene, and CDR3 amino acid sequence. Percentage overlap between repertoires was computed as shared unique clonotypes divided by the size of the smaller repertoire. Repertoire richness was assessed with RTK rarefaction, the Chao1 estimator, and Recon v2.1 estimates of unobserved clonotypes. For all TCRbeta clonotypes obtained by the gDNA method from four donors, generation probabilities were computed with OLGA. The source is immuneACCESS, and TCRdb retained only in-frame sequences with V and J called. Part of the clones is not carried over; for the studies checked, unresolved V genes explain less than half of this, and the remainder is unexplained. The DNA gave D and trimming, while V, J and clone size come from that table. The table for this sample lists roughly 1,100,000 clones; approximately 70% of them were counted only once. About 1.5% of the sample goes to the ten largest clones.

The sequence links TRBV30 to TRBJ1-5; TRBD1 is perhaps the D gene, given 6 matching bases. Sequenced material: memory CD4+ T cells sorted from blood. The sample's cell subset or site label is to be understood as: CD45RA-negative fraction. The source of this sequence is a young man in good health. The CDR3 amino acid sequence is: CAWSSQGRMGNQPQHF. The DNA sequence is given as TGTGCCTGGAGTTCTCAGGGGAGGATGGGCAATCAGCCCCAGCATTTT.